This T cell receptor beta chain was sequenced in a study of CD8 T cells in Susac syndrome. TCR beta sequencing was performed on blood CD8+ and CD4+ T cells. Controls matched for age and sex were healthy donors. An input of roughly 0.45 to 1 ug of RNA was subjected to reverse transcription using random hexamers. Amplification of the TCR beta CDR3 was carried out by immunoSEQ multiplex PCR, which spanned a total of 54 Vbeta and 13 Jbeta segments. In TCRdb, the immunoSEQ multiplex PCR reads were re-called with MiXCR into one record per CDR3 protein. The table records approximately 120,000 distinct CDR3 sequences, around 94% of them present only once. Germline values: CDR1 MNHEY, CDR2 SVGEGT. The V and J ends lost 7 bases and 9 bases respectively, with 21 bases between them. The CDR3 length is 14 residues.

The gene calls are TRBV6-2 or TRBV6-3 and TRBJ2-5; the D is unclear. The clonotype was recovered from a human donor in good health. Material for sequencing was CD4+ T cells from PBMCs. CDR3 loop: CASIAQMRGQAQYF. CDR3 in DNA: TGTGCCAGCATTGCCCAGATGAGAGGTCAAGCCCAGTACTTC.